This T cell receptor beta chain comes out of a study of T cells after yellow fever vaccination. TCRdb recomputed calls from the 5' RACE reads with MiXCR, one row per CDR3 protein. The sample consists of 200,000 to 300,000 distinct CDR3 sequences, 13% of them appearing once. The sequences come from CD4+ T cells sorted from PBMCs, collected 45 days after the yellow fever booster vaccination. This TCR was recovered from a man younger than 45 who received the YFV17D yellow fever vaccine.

CDR3 sequence reads: CSARVTVWPQHF. For the CDR3, the DNA is TGCAGTGCTAGAGTTACCGTGTGGCCCCAGCATTTT. V gene TRBV20-1 combines with J gene TRBJ1-5; D uncertain. Per the germline V gene, CDR1 is DFQATT and CDR2 is SNEGSKA (reference sequence). This CDR3 region has 12 residues. Trimming cost V 1 base and J 9 bases, with 10 bases left between them.